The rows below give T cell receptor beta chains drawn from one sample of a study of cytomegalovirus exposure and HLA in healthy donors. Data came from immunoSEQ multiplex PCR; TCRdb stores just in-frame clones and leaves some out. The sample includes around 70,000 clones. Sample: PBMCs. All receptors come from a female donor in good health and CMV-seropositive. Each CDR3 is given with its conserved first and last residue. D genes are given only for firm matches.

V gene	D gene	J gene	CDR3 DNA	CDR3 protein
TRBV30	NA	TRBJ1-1	TGTGCCTGGAGTGTAGCGATGAACACTGAAGCTTTCTTT	CAWSVAMNTEAFF
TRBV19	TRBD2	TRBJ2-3	TGTGCCAGTAGTAGCGGGAGCGGAGAAAATACGCAGTATTTT	CASSSGSGENTQYF
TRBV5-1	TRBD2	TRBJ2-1	TGCGCCAGCAGCTTGGGGACTAGCGGGGACTACAATGAGCAGTTCTTC	CASSLGTSGDYNEQFF
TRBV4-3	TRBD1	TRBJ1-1	TGCGCCAGCAGCCAAGCAGGGGGCGTGAACACTGAAGCTTTCTTT	CASSQAGGVNTEAFF
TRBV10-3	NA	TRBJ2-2	TGTGCCATCAGATTAGAACCACCGGGCGGGGAGCTGTTTTTT	CAIRLEPPGGELFF
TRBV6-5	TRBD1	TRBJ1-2	TGTGCCAGCAGTCAGACAGGGCCTACGAACTATGGCTACACCTTC	CASSQTGPTNYGYTF
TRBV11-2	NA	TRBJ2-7	TGTGCCAGCAGCTTAGACGCGTGGGCAGAGCACAAATCCTTCTACGAGCAGTACTTC	CASSLDAWAEHKSFYEQYF
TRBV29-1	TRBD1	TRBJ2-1	TGCAGTAGCACCGGGACAGGGGCGATGAGCTCCGACAATGAGCAGTTCTTC	CSSTGTGAMSSDNEQFF
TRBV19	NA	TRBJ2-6	TGTGCCAGTAGTAAAGGAGGTACGGCTGGGGCCAACGTCCTGACTTTC	CASSKGGTAGANVLTF
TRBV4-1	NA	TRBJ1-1	TGCGCCAGCAGCCAGGGACCGTGGGGGGTTGTGAACACTGAAGCTTTCTTT	CASSQGPWGVVNTEAFF
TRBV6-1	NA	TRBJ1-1	TGTGCCAGCAGTCGGCGAGGTGAGACTGAAGCTTTCTTT	CASSRRGETEAFF
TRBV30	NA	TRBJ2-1	TGTGCCTGGAGTGGTCTCACATACAATGAGCAGTTCTTC	CAWSGLTYNEQFF
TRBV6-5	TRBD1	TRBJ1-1	TGTGCCAGCAGGAGACAGGGTACGAACACTGAAGCTTTCTTT	CASRRQGTNTEAFF
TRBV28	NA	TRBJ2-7	TGTGCCAGCAGTTCTGGGACACCGACCTCCTACGAGCAGTACTTC	CASSSGTPTSYEQYF
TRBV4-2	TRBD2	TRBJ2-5	TGTGCCAGCAGCCACGCGGGGGGTATGTACCAAGAGACCCAGTACTTC	CASSHAGGMYQETQYF
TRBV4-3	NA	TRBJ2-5	TGCGCCAGCAGCCAAGTGGGTAGCGGCAACCAAGAGACCCAGTACTTC	CASSQVGSGNQETQYF
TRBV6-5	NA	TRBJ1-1	TGTGCCAGCAGTTACGCCGGGGTCACTGAAGCTTTCTTT	CASSYAGVTEAFF
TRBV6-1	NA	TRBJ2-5	TGTGCCAGCAGTGAAATCGGGGGGCGCCAAGAGACCCAGTACTTC	CASSEIGGRQETQYF
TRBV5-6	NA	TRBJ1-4	TGTGCCAGCAGCTTACGACAGGCAACAACGGAGGAAAAACTGTTTTTT	CASSLRQATTEEKLFF
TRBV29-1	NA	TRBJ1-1	TGCAGCGTTGGGGGCATGAACACTGAAGCTTTCTTT	CSVGGMNTEAFF
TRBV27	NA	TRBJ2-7	TGTGCCAGCGGGGTAGCGAGGTACGAGCAGTACTTC	CASGVARYEQYF
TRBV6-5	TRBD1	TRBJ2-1	TGTGCCACCCGTAGGGACAGGATTATGGATGAGCAGTTCTTC	CATRRDRIMDEQFF
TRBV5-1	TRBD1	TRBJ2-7	TGCGCCAGCAGCCAAGCCCGGGACAGGGTCGTGTACGAGCAGTACTTC	CASSQARDRVVYEQYF
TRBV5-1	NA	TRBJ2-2	TGCGCCAGCCATCCAGGCAGGGAACCGAACACCGGGGAGCTGTTTTTT	CASHPGREPNTGELFF
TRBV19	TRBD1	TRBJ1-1	TGTGCCAGTTCTGGGACAGGGGCAGCTTTCTTT	CASSGTGAAFF
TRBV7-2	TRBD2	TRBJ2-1	TGTGCCAGCAGCCCCCCGGGACTAGCGGGCTACAATGAGCAGTTCTTC	CASSPPGLAGYNEQFF
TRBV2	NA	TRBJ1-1	TGTGCCAGCAGTGAACCGGGACATCCTCGGGACACTGAAGCTTTCTTT	CASSEPGHPRDTEAFF
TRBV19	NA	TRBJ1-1	TGTGCCAGTATCGCCATCAGGGGTTTTAACACTGAAGCTTTCTTT	CASIAIRGFNTEAFF
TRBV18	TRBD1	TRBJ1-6	TGTGCCAGCTCACCCGCGACAGGGTTGAATAATTCACCCCTCCACTTT	CASSPATGLNNSPLHF
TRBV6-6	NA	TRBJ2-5	TGTGCCAGCAGTTGGACCGGGGGAGAGACCCAGTACTTC	CASSWTGGETQYF
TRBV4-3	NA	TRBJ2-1	TGCGCCAGCAGCCAAGATCAGAACAGGGAGCAGTTCTTC	CASSQDQNREQFF
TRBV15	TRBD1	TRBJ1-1	TGTGCCACCAGCAGGAGTACAGGGGGCACTGAAGCTTTCTTT	CATSRSTGGTEAFF
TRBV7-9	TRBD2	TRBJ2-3	TGTGCCAGCAGCTTGGTACTAGCGGGAGTACTGATAGGCACAGATACGCAGTATTTT	CASSLVLAGVLIGTDTQYF
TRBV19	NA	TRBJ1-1	TGTGCCAGTAGTATTGGACAGATAAACACTGAAGCTTTCTTT	CASSIGQINTEAFF
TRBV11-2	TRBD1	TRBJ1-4	TGTGCCAGCAGCTTAGATACAGGGGGCCGTGAAAAACTGTTTTTT	CASSLDTGGREKLFF